A selection of T cell receptor beta chains follows, all from one sample in a study of human versus mouse CDR3 diversity and MHC coevolution. Clones were read by immunoSEQ multiplex PCR, and TCRdb kept only the in-frame ones, dropping some. The repertoire holds about 83,000 clones, with around 93% as singletons. Specimen: naive CD4+ T cells from blood. Receptors were obtained from a person aged 25 to 69 in good health. Each CDR3 is given with its conserved first and last residue. Each record gives: J gene, V gene, CDR3 protein.

J: TRBJ1-5; V: TRBV2; CDR3: CASSEGNRGTQPQHF
J: TRBJ2-3; V: TRBV5-1; CDR3: CASSLNGGPDTQYF
J: TRBJ1-5; V: TRBV18; CDR3: CASSPRRDPSNQPQHF
J: TRBJ2-7; V: TRBV18; CDR3: CASSPPRGQGAEQYF
J: TRBJ2-1; V: TRBV18; CDR3: CASSPKQSFYNEQFF
J: TRBJ1-6; V: TRBV5-1; CDR3: CASSLWGQDNSPLHF
J: TRBJ1-1; V: TRBV6-5; CDR3: CASRFRNTEAFF
J: TRBJ2-5; V: TRBV18; CDR3: CASSPPASGRAPGETQYF
J: TRBJ2-5; V: TRBV19; CDR3: CASSTTSGAGETQYF
J: TRBJ2-7; V: TRBV18; CDR3: CASSRDNYEQYF
J: TRBJ2-1; V: TRBV25-1; CDR3: CASSEGTSWLFFEQFF
J: TRBJ1-1; V: TRBV27; CDR3: CASSATFRENTEAFF
J: TRBJ1-4; V: TRBV28; CDR3: CASSSSRTGGELTLLFF
J: TRBJ2-3; V: TRBV10-3; CDR3: CAVRQGQGNTDTQYF
J: TRBJ2-2; V: TRBV28; CDR3: CASSSGTNTGELFF
J: TRBJ2-7; V: TRBV14; CDR3: CASSQVVAGGYEQYF
J: TRBJ1-1; V: TRBV21-1; CDR3: CASSKGAGGTEAFF
J: TRBJ2-7; V: TRBV5-4; CDR3: CASSLGTSSYEQYF
J: TRBJ2-1; V: TRBV12-5; CDR3: CASGLGGNSYNEQFF
J: TRBJ1-1; V: TRBV7-9; CDR3: CASSSATGAEAFF
J: TRBJ1-5; V: TRBV2; CDR3: CASSGDGGQPQHF
J: TRBJ1-2; V: TRBV5-4; CDR3: CASSRDSYYGYTF
J: TRBJ2-7; V: TRBV30; CDR3: CACAGQAISYEQYF
J: TRBJ2-3; V: TRBV18; CDR3: CASSPPGSTDTQYF
J: TRBJ2-3; V: TRBV11-2; CDR3: CASSFRGTDTQYF
J: TRBJ2-5; V: TRBV5-1; CDR3: CASSLIPGGETQYF
J: TRBJ1-2; V: TRBV6-1; CDR3: CATQTGQDYGYTF